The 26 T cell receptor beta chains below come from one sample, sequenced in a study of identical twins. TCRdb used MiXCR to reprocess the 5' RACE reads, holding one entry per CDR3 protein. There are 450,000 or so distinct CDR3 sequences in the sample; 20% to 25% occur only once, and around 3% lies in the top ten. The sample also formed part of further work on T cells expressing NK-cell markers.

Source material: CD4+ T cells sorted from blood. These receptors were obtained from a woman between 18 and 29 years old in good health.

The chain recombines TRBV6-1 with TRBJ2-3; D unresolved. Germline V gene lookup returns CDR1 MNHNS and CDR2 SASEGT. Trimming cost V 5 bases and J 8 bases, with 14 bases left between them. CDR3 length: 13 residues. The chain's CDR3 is CASSRIERSTQYF. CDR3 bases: TGTGCCAGCAGTCGGATCGAGAGGAGTACGCAGTATTTT.

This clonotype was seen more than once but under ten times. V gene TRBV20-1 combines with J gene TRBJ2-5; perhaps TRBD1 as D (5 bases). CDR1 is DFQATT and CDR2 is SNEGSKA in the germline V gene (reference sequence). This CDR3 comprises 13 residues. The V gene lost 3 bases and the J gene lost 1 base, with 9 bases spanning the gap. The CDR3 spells CSARGPIQETQYF. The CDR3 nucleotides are TGCAGTGCTAGGGGGCCCATCCAAGAGACCCAGTACTTC.

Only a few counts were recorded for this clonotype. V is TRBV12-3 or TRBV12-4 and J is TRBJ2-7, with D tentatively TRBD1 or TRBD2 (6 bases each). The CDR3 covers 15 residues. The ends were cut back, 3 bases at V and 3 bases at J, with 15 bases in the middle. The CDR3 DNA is TGTGCCAGCAGTTTGGAGGGGCTAGGGGGCTACGAGCAGTACTTC. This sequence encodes CASSLEGLGGYEQYF.

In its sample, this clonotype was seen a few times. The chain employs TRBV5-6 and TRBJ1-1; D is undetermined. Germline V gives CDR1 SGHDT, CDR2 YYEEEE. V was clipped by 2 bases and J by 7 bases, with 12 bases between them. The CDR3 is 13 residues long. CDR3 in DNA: TGTGCCAGCAGCTTAGACCCCGGCCGTGAAGCTTTCTTT. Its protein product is CASSLDPGREAFF.

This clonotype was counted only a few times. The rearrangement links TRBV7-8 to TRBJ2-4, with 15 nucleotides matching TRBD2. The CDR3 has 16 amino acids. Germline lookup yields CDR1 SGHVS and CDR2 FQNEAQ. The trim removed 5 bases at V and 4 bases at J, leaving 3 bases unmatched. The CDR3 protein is CASSPGTSGGKNIQYF. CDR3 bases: TGTGCCAGCAGCCCTGGGACTAGCGGGGGGAAAAACATTCAGTACTTC.

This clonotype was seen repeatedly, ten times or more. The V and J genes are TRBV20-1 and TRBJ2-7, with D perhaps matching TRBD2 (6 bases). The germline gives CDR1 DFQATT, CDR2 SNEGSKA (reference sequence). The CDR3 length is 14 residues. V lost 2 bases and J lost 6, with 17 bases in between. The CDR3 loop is CSARSSGLVGEQYF. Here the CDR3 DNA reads TGCAGTGCTAGATCTTCGGGACTTGTGGGCGAGCAGTACTTC.

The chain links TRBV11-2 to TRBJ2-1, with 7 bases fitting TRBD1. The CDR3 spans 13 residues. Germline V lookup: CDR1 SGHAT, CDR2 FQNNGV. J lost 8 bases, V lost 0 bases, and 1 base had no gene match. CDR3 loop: CASSLDQGDEQFF. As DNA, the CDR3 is TGTGCCAGCAGCTTAGATCAGGGGGATGAGCAGTTCTTC.

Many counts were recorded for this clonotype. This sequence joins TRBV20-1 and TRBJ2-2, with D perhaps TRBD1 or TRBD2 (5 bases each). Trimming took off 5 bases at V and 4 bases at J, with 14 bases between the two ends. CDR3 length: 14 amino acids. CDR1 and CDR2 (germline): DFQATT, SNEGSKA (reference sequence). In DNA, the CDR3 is TGCAGTGCTGCCCGGTCAGGGAGCACCGGGGAGCTGTTTTTT. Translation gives CSAARSGSTGELFF.

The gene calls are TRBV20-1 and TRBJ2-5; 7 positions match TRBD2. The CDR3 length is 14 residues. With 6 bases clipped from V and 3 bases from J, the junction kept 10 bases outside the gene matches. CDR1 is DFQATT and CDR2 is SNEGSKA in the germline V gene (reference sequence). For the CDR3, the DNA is TGCAGTGCCGGCGACTTGCGGGGGAAAGAGACCCAGTACTTC. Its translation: CSAGDLRGKETQYF.

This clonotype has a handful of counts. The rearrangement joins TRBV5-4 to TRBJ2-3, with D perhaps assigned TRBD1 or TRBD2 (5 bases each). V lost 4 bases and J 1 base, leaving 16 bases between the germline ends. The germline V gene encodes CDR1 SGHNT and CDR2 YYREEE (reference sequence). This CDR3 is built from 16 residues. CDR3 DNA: TGTGCCAGCAGCCCTAGGAGTGTGGGGGGCACAGATACGCAGTATTTT. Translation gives CASSPRSVGGTDTQYF.

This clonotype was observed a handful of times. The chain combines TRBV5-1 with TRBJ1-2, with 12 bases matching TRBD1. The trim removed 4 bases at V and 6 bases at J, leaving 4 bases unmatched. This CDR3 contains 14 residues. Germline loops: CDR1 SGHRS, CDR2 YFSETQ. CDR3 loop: CASSPGTGGNGYTF. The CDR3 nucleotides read TGCGCCAGCAGCCCAGGGACAGGGGGCAATGGCTACACCTTC.

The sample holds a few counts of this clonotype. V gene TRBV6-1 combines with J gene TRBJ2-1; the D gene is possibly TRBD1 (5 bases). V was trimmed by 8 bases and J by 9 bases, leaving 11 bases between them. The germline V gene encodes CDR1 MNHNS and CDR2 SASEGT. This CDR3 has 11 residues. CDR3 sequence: CASAGPREQFF. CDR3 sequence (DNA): TGTGCCAGCGCAGGGCCCCGTGAGCAGTTCTTC.

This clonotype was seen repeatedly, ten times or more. The CDR3 loop is CASSLAGGSGYNEQFF. CDR3 nucleotide sequence: TGCGCCAGCAGCTTGGCCGGGGGGAGCGGGTACAATGAGCAGTTCTTC. This sequence joins TRBV5-1 and TRBJ2-1; TRBD2 aligns across 7 bases. V lost 0 bases and J lost 4; bases outside the gene matches: 7. The CDR3 is 16 amino acids. Germline CDR1 SGHRS, CDR2 YFSETQ.

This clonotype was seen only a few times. The CDR3 DNA is TGTGCCAGCAGCTTATTCTCGAGGGTGGGAGGAAACACCATATATTTT. Protein product: CASSLFSRVGGNTIYF. V usage is TRBV7-2 and J usage is TRBJ1-3, with unresolved D. This CDR3 comprises 16 residues. Germline V gene data show CDR1 as SGHTA and CDR2 as FQGNSA. Trimming stripped 2 bases from V and 4 bases from J, with 15 bases between.

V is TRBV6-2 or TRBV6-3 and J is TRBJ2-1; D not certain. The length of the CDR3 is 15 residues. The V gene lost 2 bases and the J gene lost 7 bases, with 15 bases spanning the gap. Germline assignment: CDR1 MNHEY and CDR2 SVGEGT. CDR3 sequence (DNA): TGTGCCAGCAGTTACCCTACTCTAGGTGTAAATGAGCAGTTCTTC. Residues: CASSYPTLGVNEQFF.

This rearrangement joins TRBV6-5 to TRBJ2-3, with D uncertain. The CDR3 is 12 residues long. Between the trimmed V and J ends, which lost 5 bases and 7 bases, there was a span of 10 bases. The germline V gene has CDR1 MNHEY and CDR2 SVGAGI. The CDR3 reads CASSKRGNTQYF. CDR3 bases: TGTGCCAGCAGTAAGAGAGGAAATACGCAGTATTTT.

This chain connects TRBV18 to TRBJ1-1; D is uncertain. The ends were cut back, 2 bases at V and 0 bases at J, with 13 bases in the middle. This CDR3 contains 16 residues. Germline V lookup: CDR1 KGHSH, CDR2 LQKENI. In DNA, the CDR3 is TGTGCCAGCTCACCAAGGCCCTATGATTTGAACACTGAAGCTTTCTTT. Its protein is CASSPRPYDLNTEAFF.

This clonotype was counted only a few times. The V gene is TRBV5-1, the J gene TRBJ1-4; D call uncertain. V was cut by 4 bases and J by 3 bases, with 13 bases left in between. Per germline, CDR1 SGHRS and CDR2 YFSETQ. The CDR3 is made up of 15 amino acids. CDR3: CASSATGSSNEKLFF. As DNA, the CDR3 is TGCGCCAGCAGCGCCACGGGGAGCTCTAATGAAAAACTGTTTTTT. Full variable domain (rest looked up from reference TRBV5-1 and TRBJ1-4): KAGVTQTPRYLIKTRGQQVTLSCSPISGHRSVSWYQQTPGQGLQFLFEYFSETQRNKGNFPGRFSGRQFSNSRSEMNVSTLELGDSALYLCASSATGSSNEKLFFGSGTQLSVL.

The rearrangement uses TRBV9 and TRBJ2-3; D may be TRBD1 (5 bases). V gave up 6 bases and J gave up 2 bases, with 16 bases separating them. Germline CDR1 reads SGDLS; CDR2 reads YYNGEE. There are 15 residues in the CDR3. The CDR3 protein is CASTPRAGPTDTQYF. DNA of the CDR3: TGTGCCAGCACCCCCAGGGCAGGACCCACAGATACGCAGTATTTT.

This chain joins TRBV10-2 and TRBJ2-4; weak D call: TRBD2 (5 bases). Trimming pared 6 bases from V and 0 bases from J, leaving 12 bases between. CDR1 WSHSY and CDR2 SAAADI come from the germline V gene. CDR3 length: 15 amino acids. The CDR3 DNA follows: TGCGCCAGCAGCGAGGGAATCCTAGCCAAAAACATTCAGTACTTC. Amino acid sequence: CASSEGILAKNIQYF.

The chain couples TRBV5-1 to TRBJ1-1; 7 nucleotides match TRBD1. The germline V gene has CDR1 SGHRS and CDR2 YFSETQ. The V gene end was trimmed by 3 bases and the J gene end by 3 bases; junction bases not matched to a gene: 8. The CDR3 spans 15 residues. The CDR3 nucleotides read TGCGCCAGCAGCTCCGCAGGGGGGTGGGACACTGAAGCTTTCTTT. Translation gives CASSSAGGWDTEAFF.

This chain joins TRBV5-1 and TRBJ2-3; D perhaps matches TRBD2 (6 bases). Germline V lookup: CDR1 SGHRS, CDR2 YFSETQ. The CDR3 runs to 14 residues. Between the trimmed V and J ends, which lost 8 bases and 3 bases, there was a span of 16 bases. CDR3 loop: CASVEGLGTDTQYF. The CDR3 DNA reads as TGCGCCAGTGTCGAGGGACTGGGGACAGATACGCAGTATTTT.

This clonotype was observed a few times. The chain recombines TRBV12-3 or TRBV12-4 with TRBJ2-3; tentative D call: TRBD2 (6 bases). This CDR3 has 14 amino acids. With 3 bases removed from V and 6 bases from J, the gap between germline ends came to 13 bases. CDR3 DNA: TGTGCCAGCAGTTTCCTAGCGCTAGGGGATACGCAGTATTTT. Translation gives CASSFLALGDTQYF.

CDR3 region: CASSQGPADGADTQYF. The CDR3 nucleotides are TGTGCCAGCAGCCAAGGGCCAGCAGATGGGGCAGATACGCAGTATTTT. The genes are TRBV6-1 and TRBJ2-3; unclear D gene. With 6 bases removed from V and 4 bases from J, the gap between germline ends came to 20 bases. Germline V gene data show CDR1 as MNHNS and CDR2 as SASEGT. This CDR3 has 16 residues.

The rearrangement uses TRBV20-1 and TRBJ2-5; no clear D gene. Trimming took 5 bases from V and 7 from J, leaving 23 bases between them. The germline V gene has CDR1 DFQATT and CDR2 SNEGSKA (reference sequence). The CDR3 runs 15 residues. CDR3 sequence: CSAPYMGNQHGTQYF. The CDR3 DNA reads TGCAGTGCTCCCTATATGGGGAACCAGCACGGGACCCAGTACTTC.

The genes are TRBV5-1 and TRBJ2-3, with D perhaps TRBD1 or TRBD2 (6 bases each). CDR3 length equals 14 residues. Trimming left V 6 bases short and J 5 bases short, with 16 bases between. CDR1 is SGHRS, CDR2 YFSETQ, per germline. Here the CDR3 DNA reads TGCGCCAGCATCGAGGGGGGTTTTGGAGATACGCAGTATTTT. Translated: CASIEGGFGDTQYF.